The 20 T cell receptor beta chains presented below share a single source sample, sequenced in a study of CXCR3-negative and CXCR3-positive naive CD8 T cells (dated by TCRdb to about 2019). These reads were obtained on a NextSeq 550. The Human TCR Profiling Kit (MiLaboratory) was used to make UMI-labeled 5' RACE TRB cDNA libraries. Each CDR3 protein sequence appears as one entry after TCRdb reprocessed the reads, and no DNA is included. Per the sample table, the count is about 23,000 distinct CDR3 sequences. About 18% of the sample is held by the ten biggest clonotypes. The sample consisted of memory CD8+ T cells from blood. The sample's cell subset or site, from its label and the paper: conventional CD8+ memory T cells (TMEM), sorted as controls. These receptors originate from a human donor in good health. Some clones in this sample may be carry-over from other donors' samples.

This chain links TRBV5-6 with TRBJ2-2; TCRdb's D gene call, TRBD2, goes unchecked for lack of DNA. This CDR3 has 16 residues. The germline gives CDR1 SGHDT, CDR2 YYEEEE. CDR3 loop: CASSGGLAGNTGELFF.

The chain recombines TRBV20-1 with TRBJ1-1; TCRdb reports TRBD1, a call that lacks DNA to check it against. Germline V gene data show CDR1 as DFQATT and CDR2 as SNEGSKA (reference sequence). This CDR3 spans 12 amino acids. The CDR3 loop is CSAQDRDWWAFF.

The chain employs TRBV20-1 and TRBJ2-3; TCRdb gives TRBD1 as the D gene, but with no DNA this cannot be confirmed. Germline V gene lookup returns CDR1 DFQATT and CDR2 SNEGSKA (reference sequence). This CDR3 has 16 amino acids. This CDR3 is CSARVPLAGGSDTQYF.

The chain carries TRBV9 and TRBJ2-1; as DNA is missing, the TRBD1 call by TCRdb cannot be tested. This CDR3 is 17 amino acids long. Looked up from germline, CDR1 is SGDLS and CDR2 is YYNGEE. The CDR3 loop reads CASGTQSGQGDYNEQFF.

CDR3: CATSSEGATEAFF. This chain uses TRBV15 with TRBJ1-1; TCRdb returns TRBD1, unconfirmable since there is no DNA. This CDR3 has 13 residues. Germline values: CDR1 LNHNV, CDR2 YYDKDF (reference sequence).

The chain links TRBV7-6 to TRBJ2-7. Germline loops: CDR1 SGHVS, CDR2 FNYEAQ. CDR3 length: 14 amino acids. CDR3 residues: CASSLGELPYEQYF.

The rearrangement links TRBV4-1 to TRBJ2-2; the D call from TCRdb, TRBD2, cannot be confirmed without DNA. Germline V CDR1 and CDR2: MGHRA, YSYEKL. The CDR3 consists of 15 residues. CDR3 amino acids: CASSQVTSPGGELFF.

Considering frequency, this clonotype is medium-sized (0.01 to 0.1%). This chain connects TRBV5-6 to TRBJ2-5; TCRdb reports TRBD2, a call that lacks DNA to check it against. The CDR3 sequence is 14 residues long. Per germline, CDR1 SGHDT and CDR2 YYEEEE. The CDR3 protein is CASSQSGLQETQYF.

This chain joins TRBV3-1 and TRBJ2-1; TCRdb names TRBD1, which stays unverified in the absence of DNA. The CDR3 length is 18 residues. Germline CDR1 is LGHDT and CDR2 is YNNKEL (reference sequence). The CDR3: CASSQEITLTGGAWEQFF.

Its frequency marks this clonotype as medium-sized. The rearrangement uses TRBV6-1 and TRBJ1-6; the D gene TCRdb calls, TRBD1, cannot be checked with no DNA. The CDR3 runs 14 residues. The germline CDR1 and CDR2 sequences are MNHNS and SASEGT. This chain's CDR3 is CASSPGTPSSPLHF.

CDR3 sequence reads: CASSPVAGGVTDTPYF. The V gene is TRBV7-2, the J gene TRBJ2-3; there is no DNA to check the TCRdb D call of TRBD2. From germline, CDR1 is SGHTA and CDR2 FQGNSA. The CDR3 has 16 amino acids.

The J gene is TRBJ2-3, the V gene TRBV2. The CDR3 sequence is 13 residues long. Germline V gene lookup returns CDR1 SNHLY and CDR2 FYNNEI. This CDR3 reads CASSGRRVDTQYF.

The V call is TRBV20-1, the J call TRBJ2-3. This CDR3 comprises 13 residues. Germline lookup yields CDR1 DFQATT and CDR2 SNEGSKA (reference sequence). The CDR3 sequence is CSARDWTADTQYF.

The chain is built from TRBV20-1 and TRBJ2-7; TCRdb lists TRBD1, though no DNA is available to test this call. The CDR3 is 14 amino acids. The germline CDR1 and CDR2 sequences are DFQATT and SNEGSKA (reference sequence). This CDR3 is CSASPGQELYEQYF.

This chain uses TRBV20-1 with TRBJ1-1. This CDR3 contains 14 residues. The germline V gene encodes CDR1 DFQATT and CDR2 SNEGSKA (reference sequence). This chain's CDR3 is CSATSGEDFAEAFF.

The CDR3 sequence: CASSLSGSGNEQFF. The chain recombines TRBV27 with TRBJ2-1; TCRdb outputs TRBD2, but without DNA this stays unchecked. Germline CDR1 and CDR2: MNHEY and SMNVEV (reference sequence). This CDR3 is built from 14 residues.

V gene TRBV4-3 combines with J gene TRBJ2-1. This CDR3 is 15 amino acids long. From germline, CDR1 is LGHNA and CDR2 YSLEER. CDR3 in amino acids: CASSQDQGNYNEQFF.

The rearrangement links TRBV29-1 to TRBJ1-1. The CDR3 totals 12 residues. Germline CDR1 reads SQVTM; CDR2 reads ANQGSEA. The CDR3 is CSVVLPGTEAFF.

The chain links TRBV11-2 to TRBJ1-1. The CDR3 covers 13 residues. The germline V gene has CDR1 SGHAT and CDR2 FQNNGV. CDR3 sequence reads: CASSDTTNTEAFF.

V and J are TRBV20-1 and TRBJ2-5; no DNA is available, so the TRBD2 call from TCRdb remains unchecked. Germline CDR1 is DFQATT and CDR2 is SNEGSKA (reference sequence). The CDR3 totals 14 residues. The CDR3 sequence is CSAQYLGEGKTQYF.